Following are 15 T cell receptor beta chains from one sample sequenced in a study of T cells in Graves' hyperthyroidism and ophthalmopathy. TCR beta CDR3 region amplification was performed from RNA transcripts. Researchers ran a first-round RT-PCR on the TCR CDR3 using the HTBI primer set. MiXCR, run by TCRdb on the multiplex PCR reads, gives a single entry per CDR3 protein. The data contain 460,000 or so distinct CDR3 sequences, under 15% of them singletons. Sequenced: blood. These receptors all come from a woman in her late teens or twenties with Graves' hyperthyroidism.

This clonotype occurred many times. The CDR3 DNA is TGCGCCAGCAGCCAAGATAGGTCGACAAAGTACCAAGAGACCCAGTACTTC. It codes for CASSQDRSTKYQETQYF. This chain uses TRBV4-1 with TRBJ2-5; D gene ambiguous. The V gene's germline CDR1 is MGHRA and CDR2 YSYEKL. Trimming pared 0 bases from V and 0 bases from J, leaving 14 bases between. The CDR3 spans 17 residues.

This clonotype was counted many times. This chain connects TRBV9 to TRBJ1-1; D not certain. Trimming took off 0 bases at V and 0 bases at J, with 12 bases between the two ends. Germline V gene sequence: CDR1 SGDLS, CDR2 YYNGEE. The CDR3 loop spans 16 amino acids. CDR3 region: CASSVGVGRMNTEAFF. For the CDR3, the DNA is TGTGCCAGCAGCGTAGGGGTAGGGCGGATGAACACTGAAGCTTTCTTT.

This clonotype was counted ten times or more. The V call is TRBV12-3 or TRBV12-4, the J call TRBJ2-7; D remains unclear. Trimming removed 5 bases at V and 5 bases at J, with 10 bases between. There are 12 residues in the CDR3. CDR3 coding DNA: TGTGCCAGCAGTGAACTCGGCGACGAGCAGTACTTC. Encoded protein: CASSELGDEQYF.

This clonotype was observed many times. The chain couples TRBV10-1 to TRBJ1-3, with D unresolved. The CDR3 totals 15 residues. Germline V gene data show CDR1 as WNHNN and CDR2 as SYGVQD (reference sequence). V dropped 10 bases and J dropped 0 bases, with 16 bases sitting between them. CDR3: CATSEPGPSGNTIYF. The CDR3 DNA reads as TGCGCCACGTCCGAGCCAGGCCCCTCTGGAAACACCATATATTTT.

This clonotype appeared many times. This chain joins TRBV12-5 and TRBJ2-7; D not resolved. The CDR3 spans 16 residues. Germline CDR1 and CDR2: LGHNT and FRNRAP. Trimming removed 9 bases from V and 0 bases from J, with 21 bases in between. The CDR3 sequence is CASGDGSMVLSYEQYF. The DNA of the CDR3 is TGTGCTAGCGGTGATGGTTCGATGGTTCTCTCCTACGAGCAGTACTTC.

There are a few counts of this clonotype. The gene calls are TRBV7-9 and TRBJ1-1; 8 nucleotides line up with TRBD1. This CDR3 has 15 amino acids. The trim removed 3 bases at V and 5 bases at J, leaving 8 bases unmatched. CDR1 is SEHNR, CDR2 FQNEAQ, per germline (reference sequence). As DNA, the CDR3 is TGTGCCAGCAGCTTCCCTGACAGGGGAGGTACTGAAGCTTTCTTT. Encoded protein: CASSFPDRGGTEAFF.

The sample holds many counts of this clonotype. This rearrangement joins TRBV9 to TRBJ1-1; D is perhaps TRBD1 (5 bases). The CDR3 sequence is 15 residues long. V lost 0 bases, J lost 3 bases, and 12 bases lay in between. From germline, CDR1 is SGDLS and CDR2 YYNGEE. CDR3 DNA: TGTGCCAGCAGCGTAGCTCAGGGTATGGACACTGAAGCTTTCTTT. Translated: CASSVAQGMDTEAFF. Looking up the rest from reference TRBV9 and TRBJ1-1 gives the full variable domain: DSGVTQTPKHLITATGQRVTLRCSPRSGDLSVYWYQQSLDQGLQFLIQYYNGEERAKGNILERFSAQQFPDLHSELNLSSLELGDSALYFCASSVAQGMDTEAFFGQGTRLTVV.

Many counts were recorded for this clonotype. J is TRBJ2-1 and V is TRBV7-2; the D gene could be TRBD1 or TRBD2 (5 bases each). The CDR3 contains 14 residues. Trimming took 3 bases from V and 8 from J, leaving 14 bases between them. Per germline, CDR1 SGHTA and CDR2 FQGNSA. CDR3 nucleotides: TGTGCCAGCAGCTTTTCGGGGACGTGGGATGAGCAGTTCTTC. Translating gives CASSFSGTWDEQFF.

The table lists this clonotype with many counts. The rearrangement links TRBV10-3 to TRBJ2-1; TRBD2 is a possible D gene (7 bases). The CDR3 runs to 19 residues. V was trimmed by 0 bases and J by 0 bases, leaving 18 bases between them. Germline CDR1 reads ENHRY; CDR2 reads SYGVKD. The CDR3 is CAISESKVSGTSSYNEQFF. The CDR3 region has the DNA TGTGCCATCAGTGAGTCGAAGGTGAGCGGGACAAGCTCCTACAATGAGCAGTTCTTC.

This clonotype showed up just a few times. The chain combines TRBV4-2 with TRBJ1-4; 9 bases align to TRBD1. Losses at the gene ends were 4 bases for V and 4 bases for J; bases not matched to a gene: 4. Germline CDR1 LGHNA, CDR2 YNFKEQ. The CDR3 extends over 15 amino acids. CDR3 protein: CASSLLTGGNEKLFF. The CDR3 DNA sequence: TGTGCCAGCAGCCTACTGACAGGGGGTAATGAAAAACTGTTTTTT.

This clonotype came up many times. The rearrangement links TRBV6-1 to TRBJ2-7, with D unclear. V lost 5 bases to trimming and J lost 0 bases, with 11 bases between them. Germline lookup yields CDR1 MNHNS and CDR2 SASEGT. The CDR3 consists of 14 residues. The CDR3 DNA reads TGTGCCAGCAGTTTGACTTTTGACTCCTACGAGCAGTACGTC. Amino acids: CASSLTFDSYEQYV.

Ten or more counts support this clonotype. In nucleotides, the CDR3 is TGTGCCAGTAGTATCGGGCCAGGGGCTACCTATGGCTACACCTTC. This encodes CASSIGPGATYGYTF. This chain links TRBV19 with TRBJ1-2, with D perhaps matching TRBD1 (6 bases). This CDR3 comprises 15 residues. V dropped 3 bases and J dropped 4 bases, with 15 bases sitting between them. Germline V CDR1 and CDR2: LNHDA, SQIVND (reference sequence). The complete variable domain, with remaining parts taken from reference TRBV19 and TRBJ1-2, reads DGGITQSPKYLFRKEGQNVTLSCEQNLNHDAMYWYRQDPGQGLRLIYYSQIVNDFQKGDIAEGYSVSREKKESFPLTVTSAQKNPTAFYLCASSIGPGATYGYTFGSGTRLTVV.

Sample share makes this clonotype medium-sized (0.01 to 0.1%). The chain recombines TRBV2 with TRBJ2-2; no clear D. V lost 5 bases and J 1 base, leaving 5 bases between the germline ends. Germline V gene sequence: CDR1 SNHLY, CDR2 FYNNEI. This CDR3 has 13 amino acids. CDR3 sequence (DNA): TGTGCCAGCAGTCCCGGGAACACCGGGGAGCTGTTTTTT. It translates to CASSPGNTGELFF.

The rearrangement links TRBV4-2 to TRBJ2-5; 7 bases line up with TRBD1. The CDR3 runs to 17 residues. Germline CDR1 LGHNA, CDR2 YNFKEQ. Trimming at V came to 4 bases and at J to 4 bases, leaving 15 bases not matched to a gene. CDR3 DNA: TGTGCCAGCAGCCCCCACGCCTCTGACAGGGACCGAGAGACCCAGTACTTC. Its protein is CASSPHASDRDRETQYF.

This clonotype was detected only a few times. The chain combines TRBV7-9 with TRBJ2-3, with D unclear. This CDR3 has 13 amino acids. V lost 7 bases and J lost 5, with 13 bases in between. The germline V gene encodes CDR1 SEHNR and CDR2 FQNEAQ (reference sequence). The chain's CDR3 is CASTFGGLDTQYF. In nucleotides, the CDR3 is TGTGCCAGCACCTTTGGCGGCTTAGATACGCAGTATTTT.